The clone carrying this TCR beta chain appeared many times. The target antigen is unknown. Other nucleotide sequences from this sample produce the same CDR3. Each patient went into thyroid surgery without having received any treatment. The data originate from a study of metastatic and nonmetastatic thyroid tumors. Turning to the study itself: Both malignant and benign thyroid patients supplied peripheral blood and tumor or nodule tissue samples, across which the repertoires of these patients were then compared. Study results and caveats: For both blood and tumor, malignant thyroid tumors reportedly showed significantly higher TCR beta diversity than benign nodules did.

Germline assignment: CDR1 SGHRS and CDR2 YFSETQ. This CDR3 is built from 16 residues. With 4 bases removed from V and 2 bases from J, the gap between germline ends came to 17 bases. Original data processing: Construction of a distant-metastasis classifier for papillary thyroid cancer relied on CDR3 differences across clinicopathological groups. TCRdb re-called clones from the PCR reads using MiXCR. TCRdb's processing, not the study's, gives the V and J calls here. The repertoire consists of some 20,000 clones, with more than 15% occurring once and the leading ten covering under 20%. The chain recombines TRBV5-1 with TRBJ2-3, with D possibly matching TRBD1 (6 bases). The TCR originated in a female donor with papillary thyroid cancer or a benign thyroid nodule (not recorded which). Some clones in this sample may be carry-over from other donors' samples. The material sequenced was blood. CDR3 region: CASSPSGQLFTDTQYF. The CDR3 coding sequence is TGCGCCAGCAGCCCGAGTGGACAGCTCTTCACAGATACGCAGTATTTT.